The T cell receptor beta chain under discussion was sequenced for a study of shared clonotypes between healthy human individuals. Trimming took 6 bases from V and 4 from J, leaving 10 bases between them. CDR1 is MNHNY and CDR2 is SVGAGI in the germline V gene (reference sequence). This CDR3 region has 13 residues. Assay: immunoSEQ multiplex PCR; the TCRdb copy retains only in-frame clones and omits some. The sample holds roughly 2.4 million clones; about 94% are singletons and the top ten take roughly 0.13%. Researchers partitioned CD4+ cells into CD45RA+ naive and CD45RA-negative memory subsets. This chain links TRBV6-6 with TRBJ2-1; D is uncertain. The clonotype originates from a man between 18 and 35 years old in good health. The specimen was naive CD4+ T cells sorted from blood. As for subset: CD45RA+ positively selected. The CDR3 region has the DNA TGTGCCAGCAGGAGACCCACGTACAATGAGCAGTTCTTC. Amino acid sequence: CASRRPTYNEQFF.